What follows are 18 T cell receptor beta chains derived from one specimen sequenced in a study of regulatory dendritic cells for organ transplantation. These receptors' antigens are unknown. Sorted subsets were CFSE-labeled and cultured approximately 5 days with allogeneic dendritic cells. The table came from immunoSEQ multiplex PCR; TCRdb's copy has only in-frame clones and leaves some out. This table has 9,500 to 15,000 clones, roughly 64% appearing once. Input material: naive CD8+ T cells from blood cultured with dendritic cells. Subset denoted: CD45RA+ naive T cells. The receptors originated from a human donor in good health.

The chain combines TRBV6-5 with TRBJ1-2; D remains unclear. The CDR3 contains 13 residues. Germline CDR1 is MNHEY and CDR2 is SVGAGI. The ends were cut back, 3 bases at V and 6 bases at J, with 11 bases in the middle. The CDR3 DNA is TGTGCCAGCAGTTATATTGATCGGGATGGCTACACCTTC. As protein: CASSYIDRDGYTF.

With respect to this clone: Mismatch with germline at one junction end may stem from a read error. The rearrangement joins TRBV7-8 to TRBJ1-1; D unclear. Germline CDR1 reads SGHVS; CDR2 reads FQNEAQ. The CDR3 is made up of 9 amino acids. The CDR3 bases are TGTGCCAGCAGCTTAGAGGAGGACTTT. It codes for CASSLEEDF.

The CDR3 reads CASSLATGTTEAFF. CDR3 DNA sequence: TGTGCCAGCAGCTTAGCGACAGGGACGACTGAAGCTTTCTTT. The genes are TRBV7-6 and TRBJ1-1, with 7 bases lining up with TRBD1. There are 14 residues in the CDR3. Germline CDR1 SGHVS, CDR2 FNYEAQ. V gave up 0 bases and J gave up 5 bases; unmatched junction bases: 3.

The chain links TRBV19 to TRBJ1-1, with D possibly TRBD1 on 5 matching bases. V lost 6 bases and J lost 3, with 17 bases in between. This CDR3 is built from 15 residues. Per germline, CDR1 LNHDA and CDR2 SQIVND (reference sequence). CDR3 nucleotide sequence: TGTGCCAGTAGGTGGGCAGGGTACTTGGACACTGAAGCTTTCTTT. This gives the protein CASRWAGYLDTEAFF.

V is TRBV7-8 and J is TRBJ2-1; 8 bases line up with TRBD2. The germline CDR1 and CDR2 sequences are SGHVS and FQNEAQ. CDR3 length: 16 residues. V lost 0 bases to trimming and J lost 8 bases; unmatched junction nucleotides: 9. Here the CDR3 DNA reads TGTGCCAGCAGCTTAGCGCCGGGCGGGGGGCCCCATGAGCAGTTCTTC. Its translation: CASSLAPGGGPHEQFF.

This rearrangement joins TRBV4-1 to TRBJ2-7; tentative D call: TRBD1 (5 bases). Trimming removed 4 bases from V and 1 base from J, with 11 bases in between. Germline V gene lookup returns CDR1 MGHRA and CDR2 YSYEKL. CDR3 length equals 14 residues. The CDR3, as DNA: TGCGCCAGCAGCCTCTTGGACACATCCTACGAGCAGTACTTC. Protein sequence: CASSLLDTSYEQYF.

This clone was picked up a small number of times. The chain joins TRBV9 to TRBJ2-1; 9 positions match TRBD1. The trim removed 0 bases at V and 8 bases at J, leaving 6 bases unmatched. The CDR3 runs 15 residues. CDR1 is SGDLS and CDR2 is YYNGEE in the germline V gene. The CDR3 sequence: CASSVGQGGRDEQFF. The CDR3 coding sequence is TGTGCCAGCAGCGTAGGACAGGGGGGGCGAGATGAGCAGTTCTTC.

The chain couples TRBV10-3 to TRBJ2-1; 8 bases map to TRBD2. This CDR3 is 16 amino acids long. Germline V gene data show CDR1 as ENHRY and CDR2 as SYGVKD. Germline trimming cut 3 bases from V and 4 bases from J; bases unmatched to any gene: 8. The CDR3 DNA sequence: TGTGCCATCAGTGACCTCGGGGGGGGCCCTTACAATGAGCAGTTCTTC. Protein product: CAISDLGGGPYNEQFF.

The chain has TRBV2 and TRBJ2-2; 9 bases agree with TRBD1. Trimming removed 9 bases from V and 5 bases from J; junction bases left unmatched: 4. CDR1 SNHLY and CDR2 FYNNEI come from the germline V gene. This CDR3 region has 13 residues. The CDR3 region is CARWDRETGELFF. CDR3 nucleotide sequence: TGTGCCAGATGGGACAGGGAGACCGGGGAGCTGTTTTTT.

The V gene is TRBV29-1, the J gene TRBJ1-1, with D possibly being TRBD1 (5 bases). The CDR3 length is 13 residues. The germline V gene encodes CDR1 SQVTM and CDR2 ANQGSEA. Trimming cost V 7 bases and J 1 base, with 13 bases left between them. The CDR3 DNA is TGCAGCGCCGCGGGGGGAACGAACACTGAAGCTTTCTTT. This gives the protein CSAAGGTNTEAFF.

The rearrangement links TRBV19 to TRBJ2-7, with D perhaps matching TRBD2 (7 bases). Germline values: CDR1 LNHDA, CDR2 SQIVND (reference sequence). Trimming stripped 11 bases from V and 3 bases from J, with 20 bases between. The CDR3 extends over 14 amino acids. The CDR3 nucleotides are TGTGCCTCAAGGGGGGGCAGGGGAGGCTACGAGCAGTACTTC. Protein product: CASRGGRGGYEQYF.

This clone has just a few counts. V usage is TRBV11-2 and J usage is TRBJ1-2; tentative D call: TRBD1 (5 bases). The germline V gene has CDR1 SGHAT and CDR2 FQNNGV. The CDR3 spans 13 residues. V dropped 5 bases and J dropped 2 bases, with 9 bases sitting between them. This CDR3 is CASSPTVNYGYTF. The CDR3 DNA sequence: TGTGCCAGCAGCCCGACAGTGAACTATGGCTACACCTTC.

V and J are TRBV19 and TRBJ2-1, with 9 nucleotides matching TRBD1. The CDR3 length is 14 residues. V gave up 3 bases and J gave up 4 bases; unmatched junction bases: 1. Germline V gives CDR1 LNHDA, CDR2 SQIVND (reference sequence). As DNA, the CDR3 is TGTGCCAGTAGTATGACAGGGGGTTACAATGAGCAGTTCTTC. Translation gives CASSMTGGYNEQFF. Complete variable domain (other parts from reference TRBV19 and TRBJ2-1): DGGITQSPKYLFRKEGQNVTLSCEQNLNHDAMYWYRQDPGQGLRLIYYSQIVNDFQKGDIAEGYSVSREKKESFPLTVTSAQKNPTAFYLCASSMTGGYNEQFFGPGTRLTVL.

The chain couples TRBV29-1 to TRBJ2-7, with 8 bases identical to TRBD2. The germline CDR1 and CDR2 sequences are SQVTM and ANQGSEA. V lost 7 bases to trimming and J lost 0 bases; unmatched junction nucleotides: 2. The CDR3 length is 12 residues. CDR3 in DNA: TGCAGCGCCGGGGGGGCCTCCTACGAGCAGTACTTC. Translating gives CSAGGASYEQYF.

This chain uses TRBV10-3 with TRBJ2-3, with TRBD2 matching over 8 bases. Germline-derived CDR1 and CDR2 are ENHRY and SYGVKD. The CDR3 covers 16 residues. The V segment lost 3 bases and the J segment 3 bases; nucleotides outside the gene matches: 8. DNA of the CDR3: TGTGCCATCAGTGATTCAGGACTAGCAGCTACAGATACGCAGTATTTT. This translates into CAISDSGLAATDTQYF.

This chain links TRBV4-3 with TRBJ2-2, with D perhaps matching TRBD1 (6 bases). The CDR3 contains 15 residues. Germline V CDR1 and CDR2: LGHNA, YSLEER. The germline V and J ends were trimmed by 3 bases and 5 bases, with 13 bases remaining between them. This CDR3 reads CASSHGTGSTGELFF. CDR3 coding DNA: TGCGCCAGCAGCCACGGAACAGGGAGTACCGGGGAGCTGTTTTTT.

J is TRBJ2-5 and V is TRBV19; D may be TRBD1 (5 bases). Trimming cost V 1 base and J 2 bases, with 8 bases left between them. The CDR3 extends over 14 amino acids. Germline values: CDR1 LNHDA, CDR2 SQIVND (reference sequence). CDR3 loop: CASSIVAGQETQYF. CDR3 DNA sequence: TGTGCCAGTAGTATAGTGGCAGGGCAAGAGACCCAGTACTTC.

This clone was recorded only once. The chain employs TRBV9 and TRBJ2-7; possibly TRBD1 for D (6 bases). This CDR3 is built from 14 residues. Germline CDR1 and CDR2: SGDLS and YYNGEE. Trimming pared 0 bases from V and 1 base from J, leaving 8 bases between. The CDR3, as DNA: TGTGCCAGCAGCGTAGAGGGGGAATCCTACGAGCAGTACTTC. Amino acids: CASSVEGESYEQYF.